This T cell receptor beta chain appears in the sequencing data of a study of regulatory T cells in long-lasting Graves disease. As to time point: newly diagnosed GD, antithyroid drugs for less than 3 months. From RNA extracted from PBMCs, the TCR library was made. Study-wide results and limits: Newly diagnosed Graves' patients had higher TCR diversity than persistent ones.

CDR1 and CDR2 (germline): SQVTM, ANQGSEA. J gave up 6 bases and V 7 bases, and 9 bases lay outside the gene matches. The CDR3 sequence is 12 residues long. This clonotype showed up just a few times. Its antigen is as yet unknown. In building TCR beta libraries, iRepertoire HTBI primers were used together with Arm-PCR of CDR3 regions. TCRdb itself ran the multiplex PCR reads through MiXCR, one entry per CDR3 protein. The data contain around 400,000 distinct CDR3 sequences, 15% of them singletons. This same sample was also taken into another study, of T cells in Graves' hyperthyroidism and ophthalmopathy. Per that paper: TCR CDR3 regions were first amplified by RT-PCR with HTBI primers.

The chain couples TRBV29-1 to TRBJ2-7; 7 nucleotides align to TRBD1. This clonotype was sampled from a woman in her forties with Graves disease. Sequences were derived from peripheral blood mononuclear cells (PBMCs), sampled at new diagnosis, from a patient treated with antithyroid drugs. CDR3 sequence: CSGRQGSTEQYF. The CDR3 DNA reads TGCAGCGGTAGACAGGGCTCTACCGAGCAGTACTTC.